A single sample is the source of the 14 T cell receptor beta chains below, sequenced in a study of cytomegalovirus exposure and HLA in healthy donors. Both 60 Vbeta primers and 13 Jbeta primers went into the PCR. Here immunoSEQ multiplex PCR was the method, and the copy in TCRdb shows in-frame clones only, minus some. The sample yields about 84,000 clones, 63% seen once. Sequencing used PBMCs. These receptors were taken from a woman aged 40 to 55 in good health and CMV-seropositive.

CDR3 in DNA: TGTGCCAGCAGCTTATGGGACAGGGCGTCCGAGCAGTACTTC. It specifies CASSLWDRASEQYF. This sequence joins TRBV5-4 and TRBJ2-7, with TRBD1 matching 9 bases. The CDR3 extends over 14 amino acids. V was pared by 2 bases and J by 6 bases, with 6 bases of the junction left unmatched. CDR1 is SGHNT and CDR2 is YYREEE in the germline V gene (reference sequence).

This sequence joins TRBV5-1 and TRBJ2-7; D may be TRBD2 (6 bases). Trimming removed 4 bases from V and 6 bases from J, with 17 bases in between. CDR3 length: 14 residues. Germline assignment: CDR1 SGHRS and CDR2 YFSETQ. For the CDR3, the DNA is TGCGCCAGCAGCACCCCGGGGGTCCCCCCCGAGCAGTACTTC. Its translation is CASSTPGVPPEQYF.

This clone appeared many times. Other DNA sequences in the sample encode the same CDR3. The chain employs TRBV2 and TRBJ1-1; maybe TRBD1 (5 bases). The CDR3 totals 13 residues. The germline V gene has CDR1 SNHLY and CDR2 FYNNEI. V gave up 9 bases and J gave up 2 bases, with 13 bases separating them. The CDR3 DNA sequence: TGTGCCAGTTTCAGGGAGGGAAACACTGAAGCTTTCTTT. This encodes CASFREGNTEAFF.

This sequence joins TRBV28 and TRBJ2-7, with 8 positions matching TRBD1. The CDR3 consists of 15 residues. From germline, CDR1 is MDHEN and CDR2 SYDVKM. The trim removed 3 bases at V and 2 bases at J, leaving 6 bases unmatched. In DNA form, the CDR3 reads TGTGCCAGCAGTTTTAACACAGGGGGGACCTACGAGCAGTACTTC. It translates to CASSFNTGGTYEQYF.

V usage is TRBV19 and J usage is TRBJ1-5; D remains ambiguous. The germline V gene has CDR1 LNHDA and CDR2 SQIVND (reference sequence). The CDR3 covers 14 residues. V was trimmed by 3 bases and J by 7 bases, leaving 13 bases between them. CDR3 in DNA: TGTGCCAGTAGTATCACGGGTGACGGACAGCCCCAGCATTTT. It encodes CASSITGDGQPQHF. Together with reference TRBV19 and TRBJ1-5, the CDR3 gives the full variable domain: DGGITQSPKYLFRKEGQNVTLSCEQNLNHDAMYWYRQDPGQGLRLIYYSQIVNDFQKGDIAEGYSVSREKKESFPLTVTSAQKNPTAFYLCASSITGDGQPQHFGDGTRLSIL.

The gene calls are TRBV19 and TRBJ1-2, with 8 positions matching TRBD1. CDR3 length: 15 amino acids. Germline values: CDR1 LNHDA, CDR2 SQIVND (reference sequence). J gave up 8 bases and V 9 bases, and 17 bases lay outside the gene matches. The CDR3 reads CASNFPGGGERGYTF. The CDR3 DNA follows: TGTGCCAGCAACTTCCCAGGGGGCGGAGAGAGGGGCTACACCTTC.

In regard to this clone: The sample has other DNA sequences that encode this CDR3 too. This chain uses TRBV28 with TRBJ1-1; D not certain. Germline values: CDR1 MDHEN, CDR2 SYDVKM. The CDR3 totals 13 residues. V gave up 6 bases and J gave up 1 base, with 9 bases separating them. The CDR3, as DNA: TGTGCCAGCAGGGAGGTTGAGAACACTGAAGCTTTCTTT. Protein product: CASREVENTEAFF.

The chain combines TRBV5-1 with TRBJ2-1; unclear D gene. The CDR3 extends over 13 amino acids. CDR1 and CDR2 (germline): SGHRS, YFSETQ. V was clipped by 0 bases and J by 6 bases, with 7 bases between them. The CDR3 sequence: CASSLGQVNEQFF. The CDR3 DNA sequence: TGCGCCAGCAGCTTGGGACAAGTCAATGAGCAGTTCTTC.

The chain carries TRBV4-1 and TRBJ2-5, with TRBD2 as a possible D gene (5 bases). CDR3 length: 17 amino acids. Germline V gene sequence: CDR1 MGHRA, CDR2 YSYEKL. V lost 0 bases and J lost 4, with 18 bases in between. The CDR3 here is CASSQDFRPGEGETQYF. The CDR3 nucleotides are TGCGCCAGCAGCCAAGATTTTAGGCCAGGCGAGGGAGAGACCCAGTACTTC.

The chain has TRBV21-1 and TRBJ1-1; TRBD1 reflects the table's D call only, with no check against the DNA. TRBV21-1 corresponds to a pseudogene. The CDR3 contains 16 residues. The CDR3 loop is CASSNILTGMNTEAFF. The CDR3 DNA sequence: TGTGCCAGCAGCAACATACTGACAGGAATGAACACTGAAGCTTTCTTT.

A note on this clone: Its ends do not fully match the called genes, so a read error is possible. The chain carries TRBV5-1 and TRBJ1-1; no clear D. Per the germline V gene, CDR1 is SGHRS and CDR2 is YFSETQ. CDR3 size: 15 residues. CDR3 in DNA: TGCGCCAACAGCTTGGACCCAGGAATGAACACTGAAGCTTTCTTT. Translated: CANSLDPGMNTEAFF.

This chain connects TRBV27 to TRBJ2-1, with TRBD2 matching over 13 bases. Germline V lookup: CDR1 MNHEY, CDR2 SMNVEV (reference sequence). CDR3 length equals 16 residues. V lost 5 bases and J lost 6; bases outside the gene matches: 7. Written as DNA, the CDR3 is TGTGCCAGCAGTCCCTCCGGGACTAGCGGGACCAATGAGCAGTTCTTC. Its protein is CASSPSGTSGTNEQFF.

J is TRBJ2-1 and V is TRBV2; D perhaps matches TRBD1 (6 bases). Trimming removed 5 bases at V and 5 bases at J, with 16 bases between. CDR1 and CDR2 (germline): SNHLY, FYNNEI. The CDR3 has 15 amino acids. This chain's CDR3 is CASSQPGHENNEQFF. CDR3 sequence (DNA): TGTGCCAGCAGTCAACCGGGACACGAAAACAATGAGCAGTTCTTC.

This clone was found a few times. The V call is TRBV5-1, the J call TRBJ1-3; D is possibly TRBD1 (5 bases). Trimming left V 3 bases short and J 0 bases short, with 16 bases between. Per the germline V gene, CDR1 is SGHRS and CDR2 is YFSETQ. This CDR3 has 17 residues. CDR3 bases: TGCGCCAGCAGCTCTGTTTACGGACACTACTCTGGAAACACCATATATTTT. Translation gives CASSSVYGHYSGNTIYF.